One sample yielded the 24 T cell receptor beta chains listed below, sequenced in a study of Graves' ophthalmopathy and Graves' hyperthyroidism. RNA transcripts were the source from which TCR beta CDR3 regions were amplified. Investigators did first-round RT-PCR with HTBI primers, then second-round multiplex PCR. TCRdb re-called the multiplex PCR reads with MiXCR, one entry per CDR3 protein. The sample carries a few hundred thousand distinct CDR3 sequences, 18% recorded once. The sequencing input was peripheral blood. These receptors originate from a woman aged 18-29 years with Graves' ophthalmopathy.

V is TRBV6-5 and J is TRBJ2-5; D is tentatively TRBD1 or TRBD2 (6 bases each). V lost 2 bases and J 2 bases, leaving 21 bases between the germline ends. Per the germline V gene, CDR1 is MNHEY and CDR2 is SVGAGI. The CDR3 covers 18 residues. The CDR3 DNA follows: TGTGCCAGCAGTTACCAACCTCCGGGGGCAGGGGAACAAGAGACCCAGTACTTC. This translates into CASSYQPPGAGEQETQYF.

This clonotype was recorded many times. This chain joins TRBV7-2 and TRBJ1-5; D gene ambiguous. Germline-derived CDR1 and CDR2 are SGHTA and FQGNSA. V was shortened by 6 bases and J by 2 bases, with 14 bases between the two germline ends. This CDR3 has 15 amino acids. The DNA for the CDR3 is TGTGCCAGCAGGTCAACTCTTTCGGGCAATCAGCCCCAGCATTTT. Amino acid sequence: CASRSTLSGNQPQHF.

This clonotype was recorded at least ten times. The chain uses TRBV7-8 and TRBJ2-5, with TRBD1 identical over 7 bases. The V gene's germline CDR1 is SGHVS and CDR2 FQNEAQ. V lost 2 bases, J lost 4 bases, and 4 bases stayed unmatched. The CDR3 consists of 14 residues. CDR3: CASSLQTGSETQYF. In DNA, the CDR3 is TGTGCCAGCAGCTTACAGACAGGGTCAGAGACCCAGTACTTC.

The CDR3 DNA reads as TGTGCCAGCAGACACCCAACACGGACAGGGGATTCACCCCTCCACTTT. This codes for CASRHPTRTGDSPLHF. The chain carries TRBV6-2 or TRBV6-3 and TRBJ1-6; TRBD1 agrees at 9 bases. V lost 6 bases and J lost 8; bases outside the gene matches: 11. The germline V gene encodes CDR1 MNHEY and CDR2 SVGEGT. The CDR3 spans 16 residues.

This clonotype was seen many times. J is TRBJ2-7 and V is TRBV29-1, with D uncertain. Trimming removed 3 bases from V and 4 bases from J, with 13 bases in between. This CDR3 spans 13 amino acids. Germline CDR1 reads SQVTM; CDR2 reads ANQGSEA. CDR3 DNA sequence: TGCAGCGTTGAGACGGAGAGAAGGTACGAGCAGTACTTC. Translating gives CSVETERRYEQYF.

This clonotype was seen ten or more times. The junction departs from the called germline gene at one end, perhaps through a read error. The chain links TRBV6-2 or TRBV6-3 to TRBJ2-7; D unclear. CDR3 length: 20 amino acids. Looked up from germline, CDR1 is MNHEY and CDR2 is SVGEGT. CDR3 in amino acids: CASSSHPTIQERPGSYEQCF. Written as DNA, the CDR3 is TGTGCCAGCAGTTCGCATCCCACCATCCAGGAGCGTCCTGGCTCCTACGAGCAGTGCTTC.

This clonotype has a count of ten or more. The chain joins TRBV7-2 to TRBJ1-2, with 10 bases identical to TRBD1. Germline V gene data show CDR1 as SGHTA and CDR2 as FQGNSA. The CDR3 has 15 residues. Trimming removed 7 bases from V and 7 bases from J; junction bases left unmatched: 12. The CDR3 loop reads CASTRITTGGTGYTF. CDR3 coding DNA: TGTGCCAGCACACGCATCACGACAGGGGGCACTGGCTACACCTTC.

The gene calls are TRBV11-2 and TRBJ2-7, with D perhaps matching TRBD1 or TRBD2 (5 bases each). The V and J ends lost 0 bases and 0 bases respectively, with 12 bases between them. Germline V lookup: CDR1 SGHAT, CDR2 FQNNGV. CDR3 length equals 16 residues. CDR3 protein: CASSLDLGPPSYEQYF. The CDR3 DNA reads as TGTGCCAGCAGCTTAGATCTGGGACCCCCCTCCTACGAGCAGTACTTC.

This clonotype was counted ten times or more. The chain employs TRBV18 and TRBJ2-7; 10 bases match TRBD1. V trimming: 6 bases; J trimming: 6 bases; junction bases outside the gene matches: 8. The germline V gene has CDR1 KGHSH and CDR2 LQKENI. The CDR3 runs to 14 residues. DNA of the CDR3: TGTGCCAGCTCCCCGATGGGACAGGGGTCCGAGCAGTACTTC. Amino acid sequence: CASSPMGQGSEQYF. The variable domain in full, with the rest retrieved from reference TRBV18 and TRBJ2-7, is NAGVMQNPRHLVRRRGQEARLRCSPMKGHSHVYWYRQLPEEGLKFMVYLQKENIIDESGMPKERFSAEFPKEGPSILRIQQVVRGDSAAYFCASSPMGQGSEQYFGPGTRLTVT.

Many counts were recorded for this clonotype. The rearrangement uses TRBV30 and TRBJ1-1; D perhaps matches TRBD1 (6 bases). The CDR3 covers 14 residues. Trimming stripped 0 bases from V and 3 bases from J, with 11 bases between. The V gene's germline CDR1 is GTSNPN and CDR2 SVGIG (reference sequence). CDR3 loop: CAWSVTGSYTEAFF. The CDR3 DNA is TGTGCCTGGAGTGTTACAGGGTCTTACACTGAAGCTTTCTTT.

The sample holds many counts of this clonotype. This sequence joins TRBV15 and TRBJ2-4; D ambiguous. This CDR3 region has 16 residues. Germline V gives CDR1 LNHNV, CDR2 YYDKDF (reference sequence). Trimming pared 4 bases from V and 1 base from J, leaving 14 bases between. CDR3 coding DNA: TGTGCCACCAGCATATTAAGGGAAGCGGCCAAAAACATTCAGTACTTC. Its translation is CATSILREAAKNIQYF.

This clonotype was found many times. The chain couples TRBV6-2 or TRBV6-3 to TRBJ1-1; a weak D match, TRBD1 (6 bases). The V gene lost 4 bases and the J gene lost 1 base, with 13 bases spanning the gap. The CDR3 has 15 amino acids. The germline CDR1 and CDR2 sequences are MNHEY and SVGEGT. The CDR3 DNA sequence: TGTGCCAGCAGTTGGCAGGGACAACCGAACACTGAAGCTTTCTTT. Its translation: CASSWQGQPNTEAFF.

This clonotype was observed at least ten times. The chain couples TRBV6-6 to TRBJ1-6, with D maybe TRBD1 (6 bases). Germline CDR1 reads MNHNY; CDR2 reads SVGAGI (reference sequence). With 8 bases removed from V and 0 bases from J, the gap between germline ends came to 17 bases. The CDR3 totals 17 residues. The CDR3 DNA sequence: TGTGCCAGCGGGGGCCGGGCAGGACTCTCCTATAATTCACCCCTCCACTTT. Translating gives CASGGRAGLSYNSPLHF.

This clonotype was detected only once. V usage is TRBV6-1 and J usage is TRBJ2-5, with D possibly matching TRBD2 (6 bases). The CDR3 covers 18 residues. V shed 5 bases and J shed 0 bases, with 22 bases lying between them. CDR1 is MNHNS, CDR2 SASEGT, per germline. The DNA for the CDR3 is TGTGCCAGCAGTACCATCTCCTCCGGGAGAGTATACCAAGAGACCCAGTACTTC. This codes for CASSTISSGRVYQETQYF.

This clonotype was seen at least ten times. A much more abundant neighbour one base away suggests this may be a read error. Given the absence of the conserved phenylalanine or tryptophan at the CDR3 end, a read error is likely. This chain joins TRBV29-1 and TRBJ2-7, with D tentatively TRBD2 (6 bases). V lost 4 bases and J lost 6, with 10 bases in between. This CDR3 spans 11 amino acids. CDR1 is SQVTM and CDR2 is ANQGSEA in the germline V gene. CDR3 in amino acids: CSVGGEGEQYL. The CDR3 nucleotides are TGCAGCGTTGGGGGGGAAGGCGAGCAGTACCTC.

This clonotype was seen many times. The V and J genes are TRBV25-1 and TRBJ2-7; TRBD2 is a possible D gene (6 bases). There are 14 residues in the CDR3. Trimming cost V 5 bases and J 3 bases, with 14 bases left between them. Germline lookup yields CDR1 MGHDK and CDR2 SYGVNS. CDR3 DNA sequence: TGTGCCAGCAGTCCCCGACTAGAGGGCTACGAGCAGTACTTC. This translates into CASSPRLEGYEQYF.

At least ten counts were recorded for this clonotype. The junction departs from the called germline gene at one end, perhaps through a read error. The chain links TRBV7-4 to TRBJ2-7, with D possibly being TRBD2 (5 bases). The CDR3 length is 8 residues. In germline, CDR1 is SGHVT, CDR2 SQSDAQ. The CDR3 region has the DNA TGTGCCAGCAGCTTCGGGATTTTC. Its protein is CASSFGIF.

Many counts were recorded for this clonotype. V is TRBV7-3 and J is TRBJ1-1, with TRBD1 as a possible D gene (5 bases). V lost 4 bases to trimming and J lost 1 base, with 16 bases between them. Germline assignment: CDR1 SGHTA and CDR2 FQGTGA. The CDR3 loop spans 16 amino acids. The CDR3 loop is CASSSSPGRSNTEAFF. CDR3 coding DNA: TGTGCCAGCAGCTCCAGCCCGGGACGGTCGAACACTGAAGCTTTCTTT.

The chain combines TRBV5-1 with TRBJ1-1; TRBD1 aligns across 8 bases. The V gene's germline CDR1 is SGHRS and CDR2 YFSETQ. With 3 bases clipped from V and 6 bases from J, the junction kept 10 bases outside the gene matches. This CDR3 has 15 amino acids. The CDR3 region is CASSSLPDRGSEAFF. For the CDR3, the DNA is TGCGCCAGCAGCTCCCTCCCCGACAGGGGCTCTGAAGCTTTCTTT.

At least ten counts were recorded for this clonotype. The chain combines TRBV14 with TRBJ1-6; no clear D. Germline CDR1 is SGHDN and CDR2 is FVKESK. The CDR3 has 17 residues. Trimming pared 3 bases from V and 0 bases from J, leaving 12 bases between. The DNA of the CDR3 is TGTGCCAGCAGCCAGGGTAGGCGGATCTCCTATAATTCACCCCTCCACTTT. Its protein is CASSQGRRISYNSPLHF.

This clonotype was seen only a few times. The rearrangement links TRBV5-6 to TRBJ2-5; possibly TRBD2 for D (5 bases). This CDR3 contains 13 residues. Germline CDR1 SGHDT, CDR2 YYEEEE. V lost 7 bases, J lost 4 bases, and 14 bases lay in between. CDR3 coding DNA: TGTGCCAGCTCCCCCGGGGATACAGAGACCCAGTACTTC. It is translated as CASSPGDTETQYF.

This clonotype has ten or more counts. This chain links TRBV20-1 with TRBJ1-1; D unresolved. The CDR3 covers 14 residues. The germline V gene has CDR1 DFQATT and CDR2 SNEGSKA (reference sequence). The V and J ends lost 0 bases and 4 bases respectively, with 12 bases between them. As DNA, the CDR3 is TGCAGTGCTAGAGATCTCGGTGGTGGCACTGAAGCTTTCTTT. The encoded protein is CSARDLGGGTEAFF.

This clonotype was seen many times. V is TRBV20-1 and J is TRBJ1-6; tentatively, D is TRBD1 (6 bases). V dropped 3 bases and J dropped 14 bases, with 20 bases sitting between them. Germline V CDR1 and CDR2: DFQATT, SNEGSKA (reference sequence). This CDR3 is 14 amino acids long. The CDR3 protein is CSASGGVQGLALHF. In nucleotides, the CDR3 is TGCAGTGCTAGCGGAGGGGTACAGGGTTTAGCCCTCCACTTT.

This clonotype has ten or more counts. This chain uses TRBV6-2 or TRBV6-3 with TRBJ1-3; D gene ambiguous. Germline CDR1 and CDR2: MNHEY and SVGEGT. Between the trimmed V and J ends, which lost 2 bases and 5 bases, there was a span of 22 bases. The CDR3 has 18 residues. CDR3 sequence reads: CASSYPPGGPCVRNTIYF. The CDR3 DNA sequence: TGTGCCAGCAGTTACCCCCCGGGAGGACCGTGCGTTCGAAACACCATATATTTT.